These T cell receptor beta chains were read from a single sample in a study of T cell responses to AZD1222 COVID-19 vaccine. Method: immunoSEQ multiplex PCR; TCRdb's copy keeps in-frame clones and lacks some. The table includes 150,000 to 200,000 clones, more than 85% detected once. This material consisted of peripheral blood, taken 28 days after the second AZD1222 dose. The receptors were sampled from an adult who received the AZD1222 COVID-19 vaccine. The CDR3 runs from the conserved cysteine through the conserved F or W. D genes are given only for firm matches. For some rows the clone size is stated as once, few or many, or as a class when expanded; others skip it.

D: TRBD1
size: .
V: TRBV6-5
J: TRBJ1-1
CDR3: CASRTGGGGNTEAFF
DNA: TGTGCCAGCAGAACAGGGGGCGGCGGGAACACTGAAGCTTTCTTT

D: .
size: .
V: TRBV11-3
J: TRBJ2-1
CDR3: CASSSTAQGAYNEQFF
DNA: TGTGCCAGCAGCTCTACAGCCCAAGGGGCCTACAATGAGCAGTTCTTC

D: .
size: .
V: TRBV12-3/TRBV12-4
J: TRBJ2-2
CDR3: CASSLVATGELFF
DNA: TGTGCCAGCAGTTTAGTTGCCACCGGGGAGCTGTTTTTT

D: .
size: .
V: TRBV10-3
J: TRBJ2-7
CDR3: CAISDSSAGKYEQYF
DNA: TGTGCCATCAGTGATAGCTCGGCAGGGAAGTACGAGCAGTACTTC

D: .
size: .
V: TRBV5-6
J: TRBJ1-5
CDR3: CASSPGVSNQPQHF
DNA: TGTGCCAGCAGCCCAGGAGTGAGCAATCAGCCCCAGCATTTT

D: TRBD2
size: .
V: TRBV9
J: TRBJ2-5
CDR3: CASSVGAGTSQETQYF
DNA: TGTGCCAGCAGCGTAGGGGCCGGGACTAGCCAAGAGACCCAGTACTTC

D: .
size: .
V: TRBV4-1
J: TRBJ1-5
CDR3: CASSHEGGDQPQHF
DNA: TGCGCCAGCAGCCACGAGGGGGGAGATCAGCCCCAGCATTTT

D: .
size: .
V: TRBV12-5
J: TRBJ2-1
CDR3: CASGTPLRDEQFF
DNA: TGTGCTAGTGGTACGCCCCTAAGGGATGAGCAGTTCTTC

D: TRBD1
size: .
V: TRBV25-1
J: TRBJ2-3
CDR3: CASSEPGTGRTDTQYF
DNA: TGTGCCAGCAGTGAACCCGGGACAGGTCGCACAGATACGCAGTATTTT

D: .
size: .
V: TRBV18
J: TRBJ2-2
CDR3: CASSPATSNTGELFF
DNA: TGTGCCAGCTCACCCGCGACTTCGAACACCGGGGAGCTGTTTTTT

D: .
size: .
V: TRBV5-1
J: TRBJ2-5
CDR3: CASSLAQETQYF
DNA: TGCGCCAGCAGCTTGGCGCAAGAGACCCAGTACTTC

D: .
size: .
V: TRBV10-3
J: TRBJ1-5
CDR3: CAISEDRGLSNQPQHF
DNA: TGTGCCATCAGTGAAGACCGGGGCTTAAGCAATCAGCCCCAGCATTTT

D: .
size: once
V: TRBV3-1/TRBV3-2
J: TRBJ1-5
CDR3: CASSPQSTGLSQPQHF
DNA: TGTGCCAGCAGCCCCCAATCTACAGGGTTGAGTCAGCCCCAGCATTTT

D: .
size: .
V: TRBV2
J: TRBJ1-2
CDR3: CASSAGRSWVGYTF
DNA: TGTGCCAGCAGTGCGGGACGGAGCTGGGTTGGCTACACCTTC

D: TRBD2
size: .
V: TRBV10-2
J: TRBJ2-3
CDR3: CASSDYSGGRYTQYF
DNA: TGCGCCAGCAGTGATTATAGCGGGGGACGGTATACGCAGTATTTT

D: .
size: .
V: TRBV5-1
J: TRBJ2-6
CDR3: CASSLERQEASGANVLTF
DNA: TGCGCCAGCAGCTTGGAAAGACAAGAGGCATCTGGGGCCAACGTCCTGACTTTC

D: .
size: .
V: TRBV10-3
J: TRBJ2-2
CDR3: CAIRPPLTGELFF
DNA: TGTGCCATCAGACCCCCCCTAACCGGGGAGCTGTTTTTT

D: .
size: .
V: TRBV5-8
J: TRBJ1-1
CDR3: CASSLALNTEAFF
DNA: TGTGCCAGCAGCTTGGCGTTGAACACTGAAGCTTTCTTT

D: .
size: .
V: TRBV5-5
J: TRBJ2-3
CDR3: CASSSRALTDTQYF
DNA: TGTGCCAGCAGTTCGAGGGCGTTAACAGATACGCAGTATTTT

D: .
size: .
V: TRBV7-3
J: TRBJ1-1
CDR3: CASSSSGYNTEAFF
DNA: TGTGCCAGCAGCTCCTCGGGGTACAACACTGAAGCTTTCTTT

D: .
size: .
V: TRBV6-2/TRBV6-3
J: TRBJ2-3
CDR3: CASSYDSGSFGDTQYF
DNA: TGTGCCAGCAGTTACGATAGCGGCTCTTTTGGGGATACGCAGTATTTT

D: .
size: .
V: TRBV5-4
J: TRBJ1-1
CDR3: CASSKSLGSVETEAFF
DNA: TGTGCCAGCAGCAAGAGTCTGGGGTCTGTGGAGACTGAAGCTTTCTTT

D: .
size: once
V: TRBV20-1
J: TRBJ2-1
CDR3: CSAAGVNEQFF
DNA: TGCAGTGCCGCAGGGGTCAATGAGCAGTTCTTC

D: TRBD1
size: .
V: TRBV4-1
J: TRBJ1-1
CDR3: CASRRTGGGTEAFF
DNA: TGCGCCAGCCGAAGGACAGGGGGAGGCACTGAAGCTTTCTTT